The clone carrying this T cell receptor (beta chain) was seen repeatedly, ten times or more. Its specificity is unknown. The study enrolled patients aged 18 to 65 with newly diagnosed hyperthyroidism of under 2 months' duration. TCR beta CDR3 region amplification was performed from RNA transcripts. Researchers ran a first-round RT-PCR on the TCR CDR3 using the HTBI primer set. One entry per CDR3 protein results from TCRdb running MiXCR on the multiplex PCR reads. The sample yields some 500,000 distinct CDR3 sequences, roughly an eighth seen once. This sample was taken from a study of T cells in Graves' hyperthyroidism and ophthalmopathy. Regarding the study as a whole: Ophthalmopathy was identified by the model a median around 6.3 months ahead of onset.

The germline V and J ends were trimmed by 3 bases and 7 bases, with 13 bases remaining between them. Germline CDR1 is GTSNPN and CDR2 is SVGIG (reference sequence). CDR3 length: 14 amino acids. The rearrangement links TRBV30 to TRBJ1-6, with D tentatively TRBD1 (6 bases). This receptor was obtained from a woman in her late teens or twenties with Graves' hyperthyroidism. The sample was blood. The CDR3 loop is CAWRTGTLNSPLHF. The CDR3 coding sequence is TGTGCCTGGAGAACCGGGACACTAAATTCACCCCTCCACTTT.